This T cell receptor beta chain was profiled in a study of control samples from healthy donors and cancer patients. TCRdb's copy holds only in-frame clones and misses some; the assay was immunoSEQ multiplex PCR. The data show 150,000 or so clones, over 85% seen once. Specimen: blood. This receptor was taken from a man younger than 35 in good health.

In DNA form, the CDR3 reads TGTGCCAGCAGCTTAGTTCCTGGTCAGCCCCAGCATTTT. This codes for CASSLVPGQPQHF. The rearrangement joins TRBV11-2 to TRBJ1-5; no clear D. Trimming took 1 base from V and 6 from J, leaving 7 bases between them. The CDR3 is 13 residues long. Germline CDR1 SGHAT, CDR2 FQNNGV.